Listed below are T cell receptor beta chains from one sample, sequenced in a study of shared clonotypes between healthy human individuals. Here immunoSEQ multiplex PCR was the method, and the copy in TCRdb shows in-frame clones only, minus some. The sample has 2.5 million or so clones, around nine tenths seen once. The source material was naive CD4+ T cells sorted from blood. The receptor source for this set is a man aged 18 to 35 in good health. Both conserved end residues are part of each CDR3. The order of the fields is J gene, V gene, D gene, clone size, CDR3 DNA, CDR3 protein. D genes are given only for firm matches. Part of the rows lack a size; the others show once, few, many or a class for expanded clones.

J gene: TRBJ2-3
V gene: TRBV7-2
D gene: TRBD2
clone size: -
CDR3 DNA: TGTGCCAGCAGCTTAGGACTAGCGGGAGCGGCAGATACGCAGTATTTT
CDR3 protein: CASSLGLAGAADTQYF

J gene: TRBJ2-6
V gene: TRBV27
D gene: -
clone size: -
CDR3 DNA: TGTGCCAGCAGTTTATCCGTGGGGGGGGCCAACGTCCTGACTTTC
CDR3 protein: CASSLSVGGANVLTF

J gene: TRBJ2-3
V gene: TRBV10-3
D gene: TRBD2
clone size: -
CDR3 DNA: TGTGCCATCAGTTCGTCTAGCGGGAGTTTAACGGATACGCAGTATTTT
CDR3 protein: CAISSSSGSLTDTQYF

J gene: TRBJ2-5
V gene: TRBV7-2
D gene: -
clone size: once
CDR3 DNA: TGTGCCAGCACCAACCTAGCATTCGAGACCCAGTACTTC
CDR3 protein: CASTNLAFETQYF

J gene: TRBJ1-3
V gene: TRBV19
D gene: -
clone size: -
CDR3 DNA: TGTGCCAGTAGTATAAGAAGGGGGTTGAACTCTGGAAACACCATATATTTT
CDR3 protein: CASSIRRGLNSGNTIYF

J gene: TRBJ1-3
V gene: TRBV5-4
D gene: -
clone size: -
CDR3 DNA: TGTGCCAGCAGCTTACGAAACGGGCCCTCTGGAAACACCATATATTTT
CDR3 protein: CASSLRNGPSGNTIYF

J gene: TRBJ1-2
V gene: TRBV6-1
D gene: -
clone size: -
CDR3 DNA: TGTGCCAGCACGAGCGGGACTCAGAAGGGGTATGGCTACACCTTC
CDR3 protein: CASTSGTQKGYGYTF

J gene: TRBJ1-2
V gene: TRBV19
D gene: -
clone size: -
CDR3 DNA: TGTGCCAGTAGTCCTCTGGCGTCAAGTCCGGCTGATGGCTACACCTTC
CDR3 protein: CASSPLASSPADGYTF

J gene: TRBJ2-5
V gene: TRBV7-9
D gene: -
clone size: -
CDR3 DNA: TGTGCCAGCAGCTTAGTTGGGGTAGGGACCCAGTACTTC
CDR3 protein: CASSLVGVGTQYF

J gene: TRBJ2-1
V gene: TRBV30
D gene: TRBD2
clone size: -
CDR3 DNA: TGTGCCTGGAGCCTATTAGCGGGAGGGCCCTACAATGAGCAGTTCTTC
CDR3 protein: CAWSLLAGGPYNEQFF

J gene: TRBJ2-3
V gene: TRBV30
D gene: TRBD2
clone size: -
CDR3 DNA: TGTGCCTGGAGTGGGACGACTAGCGGGGGCCTCACAGATACGCAGTATTTT
CDR3 protein: CAWSGTTSGGLTDTQYF

J gene: TRBJ1-1
V gene: TRBV30
D gene: -
clone size: few
CDR3 DNA: TGTGCCTGGAGTGTTTGGGGACGTAGCACTGAAGCTTTCTTT
CDR3 protein: CAWSVWGRSTEAFF

J gene: TRBJ1-1
V gene: TRBV30
D gene: -
clone size: few
CDR3 DNA: TGTGCCTGGAGTGAGTTCGCCACTGAAGCTTTCTTT
CDR3 protein: CAWSEFATEAFF

J gene: TRBJ2-3
V gene: TRBV10-3
D gene: TRBD1
clone size: -
CDR3 DNA: TGTGCCATCAGTGATATAACAGGGGTAGATACGCAGTATTTT
CDR3 protein: CAISDITGVDTQYF

J gene: TRBJ1-3
V gene: TRBV5-1
D gene: -
clone size: -
CDR3 DNA: TGCGCCAGCAGCCAACAGAGCTCTGGAAACACCATATATTTT
CDR3 protein: CASSQQSSGNTIYF

J gene: TRBJ1-1
V gene: TRBV7-2
D gene: -
clone size: -
CDR3 DNA: TGTGCCAGCAGCTTAAGTCGGATAAAGCCAGCTTTCTTT
CDR3 protein: CASSLSRIKPAFF

J gene: TRBJ1-2
V gene: TRBV19
D gene: TRBD1
clone size: -
CDR3 DNA: TGTGCCAGTAGCGAGGGACAGCCTCCCGGCTACACCTTC
CDR3 protein: CASSEGQPPGYTF

J gene: TRBJ2-5
V gene: TRBV5-1
D gene: -
clone size: once
CDR3 DNA: TGCGCCAGCAGCCGTGACAATAACCAAGAGACCCAGTACTTC
CDR3 protein: CASSRDNNQETQYF

J gene: TRBJ1-5
V gene: TRBV19
D gene: -
clone size: once
CDR3 DNA: TGTGCCAGTAGGGATCCTCTGCAGGGGTATAGCAATCAGCCCCAGCATTTT
CDR3 protein: CASRDPLQGYSNQPQHF

J gene: TRBJ2-7
V gene: TRBV19
D gene: -
clone size: -
CDR3 DNA: TGTGCCAGTAGTCCCCAGGGGGGTCCTACCTACGAGCAGTACTTC
CDR3 protein: CASSPQGGPTYEQYF

J gene: TRBJ1-3
V gene: TRBV4-1
D gene: TRBD1
clone size: -
CDR3 DNA: TGCGCCAGCAGCCACTACCCAGGGGGCTCTGGAAACACCATATATTTT
CDR3 protein: CASSHYPGGSGNTIYF

J gene: TRBJ2-5
V gene: TRBV7-8
D gene: -
clone size: -
CDR3 DNA: TGTGCCAGCAGCTTAGGACTGGGGCGGACCCAGTACTTC
CDR3 protein: CASSLGLGRTQYF

J gene: TRBJ1-2
V gene: TRBV7-3
D gene: -
clone size: -
CDR3 DNA: TGTGCCAGCAGCTTAACCCCCGGGTTGGGCTATGGCTACACCTTC
CDR3 protein: CASSLTPGLGYGYTF

J gene: TRBJ1-6
V gene: TRBV6-5
D gene: -
clone size: -
CDR3 DNA: TGTGCCAGCAGTTACACGAATAATTCACCCCTCCACTTT
CDR3 protein: CASSYTNNSPLHF

J gene: TRBJ2-4
V gene: TRBV2
D gene: -
clone size: -
CDR3 DNA: TGTGCCAGCAGTGAAGGTCAAGGGGCAGCCAAAAACATTCAGTACTTC
CDR3 protein: CASSEGQGAAKNIQYF

J gene: TRBJ2-7
V gene: TRBV5-1
D gene: -
clone size: -
CDR3 DNA: TGCGCCAGCAGCTATGACAGCCCCTACGAGCAGTACTTC
CDR3 protein: CASSYDSPYEQYF

J gene: TRBJ1-6
V gene: TRBV5-1
D gene: TRBD1
clone size: -
CDR3 DNA: TGCGCCAGCAGCTTGGAGGGGACAGGGTCCTCCTCACCCCTCCACTTT
CDR3 protein: CASSLEGTGSSSPLHF

J gene: TRBJ2-1
V gene: TRBV7-7
D gene: -
clone size: -
CDR3 DNA: TGTGCTAGCGCTTTTTCTAGATCTAATGAGCAGTTCTTC
CDR3 protein: CASAFSRSNEQFF

J gene: TRBJ2-7
V gene: TRBV18
D gene: TRBD2
clone size: -
CDR3 DNA: TGTGCCAGCTCACCAAAGGAGACTAGCGGGTACGAGCAGTACTTC
CDR3 protein: CASSPKETSGYEQYF

J gene: TRBJ2-3
V gene: TRBV10-1
D gene: -
clone size: -
CDR3 DNA: TGCGCCAGCAGTGAGTCGTGGGCAGTGAGCACAGATACGCAGTATTTT
CDR3 protein: CASSESWAVSTDTQYF

J gene: TRBJ2-7
V gene: TRBV11-2
D gene: TRBD2
clone size: -
CDR3 DNA: TGTGCCAGCAGCTTAGGGGGGACTACGTTATACGAGCAGTACTTC
CDR3 protein: CASSLGGTTLYEQYF

J gene: TRBJ2-7
V gene: TRBV5-4
D gene: TRBD2
clone size: -
CDR3 DNA: TGTGCCAGCAGCTTGGCAGCGGGGGGGCTCTACGAGCAGTACTTC
CDR3 protein: CASSLAAGGLYEQYF

J gene: TRBJ2-3
V gene: TRBV6-9
D gene: -
clone size: once
CDR3 DNA: TGTGCCACTCAGGGTGAAACAGGGACTAGCACAGATACGCAGTATTTT
CDR3 protein: CATQGETGTSTDTQYF

J gene: TRBJ2-1
V gene: TRBV5-1
D gene: TRBD2
clone size: -
CDR3 DNA: TGCGCCAGCAGCTTATTAGGCCTAGCGGGGGGGCTCAATGAGCAGTTCTTC
CDR3 protein: CASSLLGLAGGLNEQFF

J gene: TRBJ2-3
V gene: TRBV6-5
D gene: -
clone size: -
CDR3 DNA: TGTGCCAGCAGCACCCGAGATACGCAGTATTTT
CDR3 protein: CASSTRDTQYF